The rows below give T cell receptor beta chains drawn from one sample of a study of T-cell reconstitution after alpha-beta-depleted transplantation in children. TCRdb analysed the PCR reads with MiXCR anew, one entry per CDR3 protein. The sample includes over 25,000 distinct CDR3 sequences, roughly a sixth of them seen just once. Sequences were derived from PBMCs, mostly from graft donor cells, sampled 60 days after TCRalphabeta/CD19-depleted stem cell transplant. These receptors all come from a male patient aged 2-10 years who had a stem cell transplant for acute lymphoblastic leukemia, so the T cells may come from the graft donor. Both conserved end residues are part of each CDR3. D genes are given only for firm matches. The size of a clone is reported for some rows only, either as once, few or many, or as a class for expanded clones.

DNA: TGTGCCAGCACCTTGACCGCCGCGAACACCGGGGAGCTGTTTTTT
CDR3: CASTLTAANTGELFF
J: TRBJ2-2
D: NA
V: TRBV7-8
size: many
length: 15

DNA: TGTGCCAGCAGCGTTGGAGGGTCTCTTCAGCCCCAGCATTTT
CDR3: CASSVGGSLQPQHF
J: TRBJ1-5
D: NA
V: TRBV9
size: NA
length: 14

DNA: TGTGCCAGCAGTTTTTCAGGGTTGAGCAATCAGCCCCAGCATTTT
CDR3: CASSFSGLSNQPQHF
J: TRBJ1-5
D: NA
V: TRBV28
size: few
length: 15

DNA: TGTGCCAGCAGTCCCCCAGGAGGTGAAGCTTTCTTT
CDR3: CASSPPGGEAFF
J: TRBJ1-1
D: NA
V: TRBV6-5
size: few
length: 12

DNA: TGTGCCAGCAGGATTGGACTTAACACAGATACGCAGTATTTT
CDR3: CASRIGLNTDTQYF
J: TRBJ2-3
D: NA
V: TRBV28
size: few
length: 14

DNA: TGTGCCAGCAGCTTTTTTGGGGACGAAAAACTGTTTTTT
CDR3: CASSFFGDEKLFF
J: TRBJ1-4
D: NA
V: TRBV5-4
size: few
length: 13

DNA: TGTGCCAGCAGTGCGACAGCGACCTACGAGCAGTACTTC
CDR3: CASSATATYEQYF
J: TRBJ2-7
D: NA
V: TRBV6-1
size: few
length: 13

DNA: TGCAGTGCAGAGGGGGGAGGGCCTTTGCATTTT
CDR3: CSAEGGGPLHF
J: TRBJ2-3
D: NA
V: TRBV20-1
size: NA
length: 11

DNA: TGCAGTGCTAGAGAATGGGGGGCTGGAAACACCATATATTTT
CDR3: CSAREWGAGNTIYF
J: TRBJ1-3
D: NA
V: TRBV20-1
size: few
length: 14

DNA: TGCAGTGCCAGATCAAACAGGGGGTATCAGCCCCAGCATTTT
CDR3: CSARSNRGYQPQHF
J: TRBJ1-5
D: TRBD1
V: TRBV20-1
size: many
length: 14

DNA: TGCAGTGCCAGGACTAGCGGGCAGGGCGAGCAGTTCTTC
CDR3: CSARTSGQGEQFF
J: TRBJ2-1
D: TRBD2
V: TRBV20-1
size: NA
length: 13

DNA: TGTGCCAGCAGTTCCGGGACAGGGTACAATGAGCAGTTCTTC
CDR3: CASSSGTGYNEQFF
J: TRBJ2-1
D: TRBD1
V: TRBV6-2/TRBV6-3
size: few
length: 14

DNA: TGTGCCAGCAGCGTGACCGGGACTACAAGCAATGAGCAGTTCTTC
CDR3: CASSVTGTTSNEQFF
J: TRBJ2-1
D: TRBD2
V: TRBV9
size: many
length: 15

DNA: TGTGCCAGCAGCTTAGCGGGAACCGATACGCAGTATTTT
CDR3: CASSLAGTDTQYF
J: TRBJ2-3
D: NA
V: TRBV11-1
size: many
length: 13

DNA: TGTGCCAGCAGTCCTATAGGGGGGACTGAAGCTTTCTTT
CDR3: CASSPIGGTEAFF
J: TRBJ1-1
D: NA
V: TRBV6-5
size: many
length: 13

DNA: TGTGCCTCCACCAGGGGGACAGGGGGCTCTGGGGCCAACGTCCTGACTTTC
CDR3: CASTRGTGGSGANVLTF
J: TRBJ2-6
D: TRBD1
V: TRBV12-3/TRBV12-4
size: NA
length: 17

DNA: TGCAGCGTTTGTCCCAGCCAAGAGACCCAGTACTTC
CDR3: CSVCPSQETQYF
J: TRBJ2-5
D: NA
V: TRBV29-1
size: many
length: 12

DNA: TGTGCCAGCAGCCCCCGGACAGACACCGGGGAGCTGCTTTTT
CDR3: CASSPRTDTGELLF
J: TRBJ2-2
D: NA
V: TRBV25-1
size: once
length: 14

DNA: TGTGCCAGCAGTAAGACGCGGAGCTCCTACGAGCAGTACTTC
CDR3: CASSKTRSSYEQYF
J: TRBJ2-7
D: NA
V: TRBV2
size: few
length: 14

DNA: TGCAGTGCTGGTGGAAGCACAGATACGCAGTATTTT
CDR3: CSAGGSTDTQYF
J: TRBJ2-3
D: NA
V: TRBV20-1
size: many
length: 12

DNA: TGCAGTGCTAGAGATAAAAGGGGTACCAGTCTGGATGAGCAGTTCTTC
CDR3: CSARDKRGTSLDEQFF
J: TRBJ2-1
D: NA
V: TRBV20-1
size: many
length: 16

DNA: TGCGCCAGCAGCCAAGATTGGATTAGCGGGGGCCCCATCAGCGGGGAGCTGTTTTTT
CDR3: CASSQDWISGGPISGELFF
J: TRBJ2-2
D: TRBD2
V: TRBV4-1
size: few
length: 19

DNA: TGTGCCAGCAGTGATGATTCCCTGAACGAGCAGTACTTC
CDR3: CASSDDSLNEQYF
J: TRBJ2-7
D: NA
V: TRBV2
size: NA
length: 13

DNA: TGCAGCGTTGGGGTCAGGGGGCAATCTGGGGAGCTGTTTTTT
CDR3: CSVGVRGQSGELFF
J: TRBJ2-2
D: TRBD1
V: TRBV29-1
size: many
length: 14

DNA: TGCAGTGCTAGGCGGGGGGCCGAGACCCAGTACTTC
CDR3: CSARRGAETQYF
J: TRBJ2-5
D: TRBD2
V: TRBV20-1
size: few
length: 12

DNA: TGTGCCAGCAGTCTAGACAGGGGCGACGAGCAGTACTTC
CDR3: CASSLDRGDEQYF
J: TRBJ2-7
D: TRBD1
V: TRBV12-3/TRBV12-4
size: many
length: 13

DNA: TGTGCCAGCAGTTTTGCCCCCCTCCTAGAGACCCAGTACTTC
CDR3: CASSFAPLLETQYF
J: TRBJ2-5
D: NA
V: TRBV28
size: few
length: 14

DNA: TGCAGCGTTGCTCCGGGACAGGGAAATCAGCCCCAGCATTTT
CDR3: CSVAPGQGNQPQHF
J: TRBJ1-5
D: TRBD1
V: TRBV29-1
size: NA
length: 14

DNA: TGTGCCAGCAGCTCGGGCCCGAGGAACACTGAAGCTTTCTTT
CDR3: CASSSGPRNTEAFF
J: TRBJ1-1
D: NA
V: TRBV5-6
size: many
length: 14

DNA: TGTGCCAGCTCACTGTCACACCGGGTTAGAACTTGGTCTGGAAACACCATATATTTT
CDR3: CASSLSHRVRTWSGNTIYF
J: TRBJ1-3
D: NA
V: TRBV18
size: NA
length: 19

DNA: TGCAGTGCTAGAGCTAGCGGCACAGATACGCAGTATTTT
CDR3: CSARASGTDTQYF
J: TRBJ2-3
D: NA
V: TRBV20-1
size: few
length: 13

DNA: TGTGCCAGCAGTCGGACTAGCGAGAACACCGGGGAGCTGTTTTTT
CDR3: CASSRTSENTGELFF
J: TRBJ2-2
D: TRBD2
V: TRBV5-4
size: NA
length: 15

DNA: TGTGCCACCCGCGGTGAGCAGTTCTTC
CDR3: CATRGEQFF
J: TRBJ2-1
D: NA
V: TRBV7-9
size: few
length: 9

DNA: TGCAGCGTCGCGCCAGCAGAAGAGACCCAGTACTTC
CDR3: CSVAPAEETQYF
J: TRBJ2-5
D: NA
V: TRBV29-1
size: few
length: 12

DNA: TGTGCCATCAGTTTAACTAGCGGGGGGGTTGTGAACACCGGGGAGCTGTTTTTT
CDR3: CAISLTSGGVVNTGELFF
J: TRBJ2-2
D: TRBD2
V: TRBV12-3/TRBV12-4
size: NA
length: 18

DNA: TGTGCCAGCAGAAGGGACAGGGCGTACGAGCAGTACTTC
CDR3: CASRRDRAYEQYF
J: TRBJ2-7
D: TRBD1
V: TRBV11-2
size: NA
length: 13

DNA: TGTGCCAGCAGTGGGACAGGGGTCGTTGGCTACACCTTC
CDR3: CASSGTGVVGYTF
J: TRBJ1-2
D: TRBD1
V: TRBV25-1
size: few
length: 13

DNA: TGTGCCAGCAGTTTAACAGGGCCGAATCAGCCCCAGCATTTT
CDR3: CASSLTGPNQPQHF
J: TRBJ1-5
D: NA
V: TRBV28
size: once
length: 14

DNA: TGCAGTGGGGGCATCTCCTACGAGCAGTACTTC
CDR3: CSGGISYEQYF
J: TRBJ2-7
D: NA
V: TRBV20-1
size: NA
length: 11

DNA: TGTGCCAGCAGCCTAGGCGGGGGGAGGAGTGAGACCCAGTACTTC
CDR3: CASSLGGGRSETQYF
J: TRBJ2-5
D: TRBD2
V: TRBV7-9
size: NA
length: 15

DNA: TGTGCCAGCAGTTCCACAACAGCGTTGAACACTGAAGCTTTCTTT
CDR3: CASSSTTALNTEAFF
J: TRBJ1-1
D: NA
V: TRBV25-1
size: NA
length: 15

DNA: TGTGCCAGCATACGTTTTGCGCAGGGTTACAGCAATGAGCAGTTCTTC
CDR3: CASIRFAQGYSNEQFF
J: TRBJ2-1
D: NA
V: TRBV6-1
size: few
length: 16

DNA: TGTGCCAGCAGTTTTGTTGGGCAAGCGGGGCTATATGGCTACACCTTC
CDR3: CASSFVGQAGLYGYTF
J: TRBJ1-2
D: NA
V: TRBV27
size: NA
length: 16

DNA: TGTGCCAGCAGTCCATCAAGCGGGGGGGCCTCTGGGGCCAACGTCCTGACTTTC
CDR3: CASSPSSGGASGANVLTF
J: TRBJ2-6
D: TRBD2
V: TRBV6-1
size: NA
length: 18

DNA: TGTGCCAGCAGTTTAGGTAGGCGACAGGGTTTAAATGAGCAGTTCTTC
CDR3: CASSLGRRQGLNEQFF
J: TRBJ2-1
D: TRBD1
V: TRBV6-5
size: NA
length: 16

DNA: TGCGCCAGCTCCTGGGGACAGAACACTGAAGCTTTCTTT
CDR3: CASSWGQNTEAFF
J: TRBJ1-1
D: NA
V: TRBV5-1
size: NA
length: 13